The clone carrying this T cell receptor (beta chain) came up once. Its specificity is unknown. Germline V gene data show CDR1 as MNHEY and CDR2 as SVGAGI. Trimming took off 5 bases at V and 3 bases at J, with 11 bases between the two ends. CDR3 length: 14 amino acids. The data originate from a study of shared clonotypes between healthy human individuals. Study summary: A donor's plate count was three for CD4 naive and three for CD4 memory; CD8 naive had two and CD8 memory one.

General study results and limits: The sampled material consisted only of blood, and tissue repertoires are likely to differ.

Generated by immunoSEQ multiplex PCR, the TCRdb table keeps only in-frame clones and is missing some. Among over a million clones listed, around 97% were seen once. The sequence was obtained from a man aged 25 to 40 in good health. Sequenced: naive CD4+ T cells sorted from blood. Subset meaning: CD45RA+ positively selected. The chain links TRBV6-5 to TRBJ1-3, with D maybe TRBD1 (6 bases). CDR3 residues: CASSNTGSGNTIYF. The CDR3 region has the DNA TGTGCCAGCAGTAACACAGGGAGTGGAAACACCATATATTTT.